Shown below are 23 T cell receptor beta chains from a single sample sequenced in a study of T cell changes during pregnancy in multiple sclerosis (dated by TCRdb to about 2019). The library was prepared using the immunoSEQ multiplex PCR assay. TCRdb retrieved this table from immuneACCESS and kept in-frame rearrangements only. Not all clones are present; in checked studies, unresolved V genes account for under half, and no reason is known for the remainder. For this sample the table gives tens of thousands of clones, of which 84% were detected only once. The ten largest clonotypes hold about 0.64% of the sample. Specimen: CD4+ T cells from peripheral blood mononuclear cells, collected before pregnancy. The receptors were sampled from a female donor with multiple sclerosis, enrolled in a pregnancy study.

The V call is TRBV7-6, the J call TRBJ1-2, with TRBD1 identical over 7 bases. V lost 1 base, J lost 6 bases, and 8 bases stayed unmatched. The CDR3 runs 15 residues. Germline assignment: CDR1 SGHVS and CDR2 FNYEAQ. The CDR3 loop reads CASSLEGTAPHGYTF. The CDR3 DNA follows: TGTGCCAGCAGCTTAGAGGGGACAGCCCCCCATGGCTACACCTTC.

This clone was seen a few times. This chain joins TRBV27 and TRBJ2-2, with D possibly being TRBD1 (5 bases). Deletions cut 4 bases from V and 1 base from J, with 13 bases between. Germline lookup yields CDR1 MNHEY and CDR2 SMNVEV (reference sequence). The length of the CDR3 is 16 residues. The CDR3 region is CASSSPMGQNTGELFF. CDR3 nucleotides: TGTGCCAGCAGTTCTCCAATGGGGCAGAACACCGGGGAGCTGTTTTTT.

The rearrangement joins TRBV27 to TRBJ1-5, with unresolved D. Trimming removed 1 base at V and 2 bases at J, with 6 bases between. CDR1 and CDR2 from the germline V gene are MNHEY and SMNVEV (reference sequence). This CDR3 comprises 14 residues. DNA for the CDR3: TGTGCCAGCAGTTTATTCCGGGGCAATCAGCCCCAGCATTTT. Amino acids: CASSLFRGNQPQHF.

V and J are TRBV6-4 and TRBJ1-2; D is undetermined. This CDR3 spans 15 amino acids. Germline V lookup: CDR1 MRHNA, CDR2 SNTAGT. The germline V and J ends were trimmed by 3 bases and 5 bases, with 16 bases remaining between them. This CDR3 is CASSDSGEPFYGYTF. CDR3 sequence (DNA): TGTGCCAGCAGTGATTCTGGAGAACCCTTTTATGGCTACACCTTC.

The chain has TRBV30 and TRBJ1-5; unclear D gene. This CDR3 contains 14 residues. CDR1 is GTSNPN and CDR2 is SVGIG in the germline V gene (reference sequence). The ends were cut back, 0 bases at V and 2 bases at J, with 8 bases in the middle. CDR3 sequence reads: CAWSVLDGNQPQHF. The CDR3 DNA reads TGTGCCTGGAGTGTACTAGACGGCAATCAGCCCCAGCATTTT. Using reference TRBV30 and TRBJ1-5 for the parts outside the CDR3, the full variable domain is SQTIHQWPATLVQPVGSPLSLECTVEGTSNPNLYWYRQAAGRGLQLLFYSVGIGQISSEVPQNLSASRPQDRQFILSSKKLLLSDSGFYLCAWSVLDGNQPQHFGDGTRLSIL.

The V call is TRBV5-8, the J call TRBJ1-1, with 7 bases fitting TRBD1. The J segment lost 8 bases and the V segment lost 5 bases, leaving 6 bases of the junction unmatched. This CDR3 comprises 12 residues. Germline-derived CDR1 and CDR2 are SGHTS and YDEGEE. As DNA, the CDR3 is TGTGCCAGCAGTAATATACAGGGGGAAGCTTTCTTT. It translates to CASSNIQGEAFF.

The genes are TRBV6-1 and TRBJ2-2, with unresolved D. The CDR3 is 13 amino acids. Germline-derived CDR1 and CDR2 are MNHNS and SASEGT. V was clipped by 5 bases and J by 7 bases, with 11 bases between them. The CDR3 coding sequence is TGTGCCAGCAGTCCCAGAGGTGGCGGGGAGCTGTTTTTT. Its translation is CASSPRGGGELFF.

The genes are TRBV7-9 and TRBJ1-4; D possibly corresponds to TRBD1 (5 bases). This CDR3 has 16 residues. V gave up 1 base and J gave up 8 bases, with 17 bases separating them. Germline CDR1 and CDR2: SEHNR and FQNEAQ (reference sequence). CDR3 in amino acids: CASSLGFRGLEEKLFF. CDR3 coding DNA: TGTGCCAGCAGCTTAGGATTTAGGGGCTTAGAGGAAAAACTGTTTTTT.

The chain has TRBV12-2 and TRBJ2-7; no DNA check was done on the table's D call, TRBD1. TRBV12-2 is given as a pseudogene. The CDR3 is 22 residues long. Here the CDR3 reads CASRLATQAGGRRFRSSYEQYF. CDR3 coding DNA: TGTGCAAGTCGCTTAGCTACCCAAGCAGGGGGGAGGCGTTTCCGAAGCTCCTACGAGCAGTACTTC.

The genes are TRBV19 and TRBJ1-5; TRBD1 agrees at 10 bases. Unmatched junction bases numbered 1, after V lost 3 bases and J lost 2 bases. CDR1 and CDR2 (germline): LNHDA, SQIVND (reference sequence). CDR3 length: 15 amino acids. CDR3 region: CASSIGTGGNQPQHF. The CDR3, as DNA: TGTGCCAGTAGTATCGGGACAGGGGGCAATCAGCCCCAGCATTTT.

V is TRBV7-2 and J is TRBJ2-1; 11 positions agree with TRBD2. V shed 5 bases, J shed 5 bases, and the junction held 8 bases outside the gene matches. The length of the CDR3 is 16 residues. Germline V gene data show CDR1 as SGHTA and CDR2 as FQGNSA. CDR3 DNA: TGTGCCAGCAGCCTTATCTGGGGACTAGCGGACAATGAGCAGTTCTTC. This translates into CASSLIWGLADNEQFF.

The chain joins TRBV7-2 to TRBJ2-1; 7 bases are shared with TRBD1. V shed 5 bases and J 0 bases; nucleotides not matched to a gene: 4. The CDR3 length is 15 residues. Germline V gene lookup returns CDR1 SGHTA and CDR2 FQGNSA. The CDR3 spells CASSGDSSSYNEQFF. DNA for the CDR3: TGTGCCAGCAGCGGGGACAGTAGCTCCTACAATGAGCAGTTCTTC.

The chain uses TRBV6-5 and TRBJ1-1; possibly TRBD1 for D (6 bases). The CDR3 has 13 residues. Germline V gene data show CDR1 as MNHEY and CDR2 as SVGAGI. Trimming removed 8 bases from V and 5 bases from J, with 15 bases in between. CDR3 DNA sequence: TGTGCCAGCCTCCCCAGGGGAGGGACTGAAGCTTTCTTT. Amino acids: CASLPRGGTEAFF.

The rearrangement links TRBV7-2 to TRBJ1-6; D not resolved. CDR3 size: 16 residues. The germline V and J ends were trimmed by 4 bases and 4 bases, with 14 bases remaining between them. CDR1 is SGHTA, CDR2 FQGNSA, per germline. CDR3: CASSSWTGNYNSPLHF. CDR3 DNA: TGTGCCAGCAGCTCGTGGACGGGGAATTATAATTCACCCCTCCACTTT.

V and J are TRBV7-9 and TRBJ1-1; no clear D gene. The CDR3 runs to 11 residues. From germline, CDR1 is SEHNR and CDR2 FQNEAQ (reference sequence). Trimming shortened V by 5 bases and J by 10 bases, and 11 bases separated the two germline ends. CDR3 region: CASSLARGAFF. DNA of the CDR3: TGTGCCAGCAGCCTCGCCCGGGGAGCTTTCTTT.

A few counts support this clone. This chain connects TRBV7-6 to TRBJ2-3; 11 nucleotides line up with TRBD2. The CDR3 totals 15 residues. With V trimmed by 5 bases and J by 3 bases, 4 bases remained unmatched. Germline lookup yields CDR1 SGHVS and CDR2 FNYEAQ. CDR3 in DNA: TGTGCCAGCAGCCCTTGGACTAGCGGGACAGATACGCAGTATTTT. Its translation is CASSPWTSGTDTQYF.

In this sample, this clone turned up a few times. The chain carries TRBV18 and TRBJ1-1, with no clear D. Germline V CDR1 and CDR2: KGHSH, LQKENI. The CDR3 length is 13 residues. The V and J ends lost 6 bases and 3 bases respectively, with 11 bases between them. The CDR3 nucleotides are TGTGCCAGCTCCCCTACCGTAGACACTGAAGCTTTCTTT. The encoded protein is CASSPTVDTEAFF.

The chain uses TRBV7-2 and TRBJ1-5; D gene ambiguous. This CDR3 spans 13 amino acids. Germline loops: CDR1 SGHTA, CDR2 FQGNSA. V was shortened by 1 base and J by 11 bases, with 12 bases between the two germline ends. CDR3 coding DNA: TGTGCCAGCAGCTTAGACTTTTCGATGGCCCAGCATTTT. Amino acids: CASSLDFSMAQHF. Using reference TRBV7-2 and TRBJ1-5 for the parts outside the CDR3, the full variable domain is GAGVSQSPSNKVTEKGKDVELRCDPISGHTALYWYRQSLGQGLEFLIYFQGNSAPDKSGLPSDRFSAERTGGSVSTLTIQRTQQEDSAVYLCASSLDFSMAQHFGDGTRLSIL.

The chain couples TRBV11-2 to TRBJ2-7, with 7 bases aligning to TRBD1. The CDR3 contains 19 residues. V shed 0 bases and J 6 bases; nucleotides not matched to a gene: 20. Germline lookup yields CDR1 SGHAT and CDR2 FQNNGV. The CDR3 spells CASSLDWGTGARLQSEQYF. The CDR3 DNA sequence: TGTGCCAGCAGCTTAGATTGGGGAACAGGGGCCAGACTTCAGTCCGAGCAGTACTTC.

The CDR3 DNA reads as TGTGCCAGCAGCTCAGACAGGGGAAGCGGCACTGAAGCTTTCTTT. This sequence encodes CASSSDRGSGTEAFF. The chain recombines TRBV7-9 with TRBJ1-1, with TRBD1 matching 8 bases. V trimming: 4 bases; J trimming: 4 bases; junction bases outside the gene matches: 8. From germline, CDR1 is SEHNR and CDR2 FQNEAQ (reference sequence). The CDR3 is 15 amino acids.

The chain combines TRBV7-8 with TRBJ2-5; 8 nucleotides line up with TRBD1. Germline V gene data show CDR1 as SGHVS and CDR2 as FQNEAQ. J gave up 4 bases and V 6 bases, and 7 bases lay outside the gene matches. There are 14 residues in the CDR3. The CDR3 sequence is CASRPRTGGETQYF. The CDR3, as DNA: TGTGCCAGCAGACCAAGAACAGGGGGAGAGACCCAGTACTTC.

This clone appeared a single time. This sequence joins TRBV19 and TRBJ1-5; D not resolved. The CDR3 is 15 residues long. V was trimmed by 3 bases and J by 7 bases, leaving 16 bases between them. The V gene's germline CDR1 is LNHDA and CDR2 SQIVND (reference sequence). The CDR3 reads CASSIFDSMAQPQHF. CDR3 nucleotides: TGTGCCAGTAGTATTTTTGACTCCATGGCCCAGCCCCAGCATTTT.

The sample holds one count of this clone. The J gene is TRBJ1-5, the V gene TRBV4-3; 8 positions match TRBD1. Germline values: CDR1 LGHNA, CDR2 YSLEER. V gave up 3 bases and J gave up 5 bases; unmatched junction bases: 0. The CDR3 is 13 residues long. For the CDR3, the DNA is TGCGCCAGCAGCCAGGACAGGGATCAGCCCCAGCATTTT. It specifies CASSQDRDQPQHF.